Sequencing of this T cell receptor delta chain was carried out in a study of gamma-delta chains in newborns, infants, children. Study-level background: Microbial exposure reportedly drives polyclonal innate γδ T cell expansion after birth.

TCRdb ran CATT on the reads. The sample gives several thousand delta-chain clones, about half of which show up once; roughly 16% is in the top ten. V lost 2 bases to trimming and J lost 3 bases; unmatched junction nucleotides: 2. Germline lookup yields CDR1 GEAIGNYY and CDR2 EKD. CDR3 length: 17 amino acids. The chain recombines TRDV2 with TRDJ3, with TRDD3 identical over 11 bases. Sequencing input: blood. The source of this sequence is a child who received the measles vaccine. The CDR3 DNA reads TGTGCCTGTGACAGTACTGGGGGATACTGGGACACCCGACAGATGTTTTTC. Its protein product is CACDSTGGYWDTRQMFF.